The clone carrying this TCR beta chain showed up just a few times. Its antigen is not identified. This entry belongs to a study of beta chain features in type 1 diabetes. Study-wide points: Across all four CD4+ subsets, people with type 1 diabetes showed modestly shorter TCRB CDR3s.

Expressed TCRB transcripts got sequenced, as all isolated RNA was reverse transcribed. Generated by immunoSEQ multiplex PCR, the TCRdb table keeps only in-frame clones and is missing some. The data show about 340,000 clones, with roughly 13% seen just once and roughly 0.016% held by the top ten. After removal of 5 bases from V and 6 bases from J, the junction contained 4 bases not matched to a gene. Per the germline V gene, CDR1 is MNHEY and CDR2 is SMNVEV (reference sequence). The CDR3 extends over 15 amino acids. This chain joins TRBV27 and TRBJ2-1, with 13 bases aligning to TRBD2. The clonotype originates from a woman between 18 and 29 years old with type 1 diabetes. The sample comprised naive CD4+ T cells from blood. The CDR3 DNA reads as TGTGCCAGCAGTCCTAGACTAGCGGGAGGCAATGAGCAGTTCTTC. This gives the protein CASSPRLAGGNEQFF.